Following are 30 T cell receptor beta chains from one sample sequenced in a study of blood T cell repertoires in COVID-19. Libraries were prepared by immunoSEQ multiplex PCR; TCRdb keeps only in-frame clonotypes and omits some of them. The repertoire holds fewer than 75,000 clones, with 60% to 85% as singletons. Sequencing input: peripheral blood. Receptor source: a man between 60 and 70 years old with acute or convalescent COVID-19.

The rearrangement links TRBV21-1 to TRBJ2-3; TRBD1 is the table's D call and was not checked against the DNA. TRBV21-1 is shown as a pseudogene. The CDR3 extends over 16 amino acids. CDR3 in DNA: TGTGCCAGCAGCAGAACAGATTCTTCACGCACAGATACGCAGTATTTT. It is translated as CASSRTDSSRTDTQYF.

The CDR3 loop reads CASSSLISGAGDTQYF. DNA of the CDR3: TGCGCCAGCAGCTCGCTGATTAGCGGGGCGGGGGATACGCAGTATTTT. The chain links TRBV5-1 to TRBJ2-3; 8 bases are shared with TRBD2. The J segment lost 6 bases and the V segment lost 3 bases, leaving 12 bases of the junction unmatched. The CDR3 has 16 amino acids. Germline lookup yields CDR1 SGHRS and CDR2 YFSETQ.

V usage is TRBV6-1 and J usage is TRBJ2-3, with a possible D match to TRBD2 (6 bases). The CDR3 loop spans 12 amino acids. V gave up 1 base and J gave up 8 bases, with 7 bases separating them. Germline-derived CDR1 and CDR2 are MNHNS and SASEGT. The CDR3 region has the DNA TGTGCCAGCAGTGAAGGGAGGGCTACGCAGTATTTT. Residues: CASSEGRATQYF.

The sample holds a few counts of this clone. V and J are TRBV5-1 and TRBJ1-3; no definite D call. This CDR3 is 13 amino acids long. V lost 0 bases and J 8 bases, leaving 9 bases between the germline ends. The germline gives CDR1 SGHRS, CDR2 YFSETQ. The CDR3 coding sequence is TGCGCCAGCAGCTTGGCCCTTTCGGACACCATATATTTT. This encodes CASSLALSDTIYF.

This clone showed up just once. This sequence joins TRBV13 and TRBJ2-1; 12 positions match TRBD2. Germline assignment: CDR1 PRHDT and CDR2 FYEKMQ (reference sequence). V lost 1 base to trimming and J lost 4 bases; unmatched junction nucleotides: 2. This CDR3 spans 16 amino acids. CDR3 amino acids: CASSLDGTSGYNEQFF. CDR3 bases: TGTGCCAGCAGCTTAGACGGGACTAGCGGGTACAATGAGCAGTTCTTC.

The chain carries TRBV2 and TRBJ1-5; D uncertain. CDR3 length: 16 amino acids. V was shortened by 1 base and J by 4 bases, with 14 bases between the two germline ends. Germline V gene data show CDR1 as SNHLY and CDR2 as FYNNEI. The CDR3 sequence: CASSEGIKAENQPQHF. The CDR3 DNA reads TGTGCCAGCAGTGAAGGGATCAAGGCGGAGAATCAGCCCCAGCATTTT. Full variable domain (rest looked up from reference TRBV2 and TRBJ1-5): EPEVTQTPSHQVTQMGQEVILRCVPISNHLYFYWYRQILGQKVEFLVSFYNNEISEKSEIFDDQFSVERPDGSNFTLKIRSTKLEDSAMYFCASSEGIKAENQPQHFGDGTRLSIL.

The CDR3 DNA reads TGTGCCAGCTCCCGCGGGTTCCAAGAGACCCAGTACTTC. Amino acid sequence: CASSRGFQETQYF. The V and J genes are TRBV2 and TRBJ2-5; TRBD2 is a possible D gene (5 bases). Per the germline V gene, CDR1 is SNHLY and CDR2 is FYNNEI. The CDR3 consists of 13 residues. V was clipped by 8 bases and J by 1 base, with 11 bases between them.

The CDR3: CASSQEGRGTNEQYF. CDR3 coding DNA: TGTGCCAGCAGCCAAGAGGGGCGGGGAACGAACGAGCAGTACTTC. The rearrangement uses TRBV4-2 and TRBJ2-7; perhaps TRBD2 as D (6 bases). The CDR3 contains 15 residues. Germline CDR1 is LGHNA and CDR2 is YNFKEQ. Trimming cost V 0 bases and J 5 bases, with 14 bases left between them.

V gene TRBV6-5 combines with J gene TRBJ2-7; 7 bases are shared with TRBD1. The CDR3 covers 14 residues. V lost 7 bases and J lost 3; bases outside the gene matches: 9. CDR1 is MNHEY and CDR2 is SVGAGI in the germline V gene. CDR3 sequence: CASTPTGLSYEQYF. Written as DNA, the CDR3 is TGTGCCAGCACCCCGACAGGGCTGAGCTACGAGCAGTACTTC.

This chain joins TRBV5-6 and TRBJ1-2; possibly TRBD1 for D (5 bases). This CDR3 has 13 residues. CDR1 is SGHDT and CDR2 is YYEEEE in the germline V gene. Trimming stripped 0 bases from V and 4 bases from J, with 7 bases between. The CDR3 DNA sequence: TGTGCCAGCAGCTTGGGAGACAGCTATGGCTACACCTTC. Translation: CASSLGDSYGYTF.

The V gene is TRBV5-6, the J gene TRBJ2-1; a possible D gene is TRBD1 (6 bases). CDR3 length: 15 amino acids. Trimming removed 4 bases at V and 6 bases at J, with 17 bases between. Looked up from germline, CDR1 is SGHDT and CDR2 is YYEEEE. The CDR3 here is CASSRDTQVGNEQFF. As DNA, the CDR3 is TGTGCCAGCAGCCGGGACACCCAAGTGGGCAATGAGCAGTTCTTC. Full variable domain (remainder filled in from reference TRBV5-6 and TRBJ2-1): DAGVTQSPTHLIKTRGQQVTLRCSPKSGHDTVSWYQQALGQGPQFIFQYYEEEERQRGNFPDRFSGHQFPNYSSELNVNALLLGDSALYLCASSRDTQVGNEQFFGPGTRLTVL.

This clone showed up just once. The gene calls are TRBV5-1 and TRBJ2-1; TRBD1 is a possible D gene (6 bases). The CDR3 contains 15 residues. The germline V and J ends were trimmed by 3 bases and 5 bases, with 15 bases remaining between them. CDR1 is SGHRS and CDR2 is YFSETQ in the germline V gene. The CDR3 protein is CASSSEQGVHNEQFF. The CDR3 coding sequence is TGCGCCAGCAGCTCGGAACAGGGCGTCCACAATGAGCAGTTCTTC. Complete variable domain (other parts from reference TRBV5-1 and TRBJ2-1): KAGVTQTPRYLIKTRGQQVTLSCSPISGHRSVSWYQQTPGQGLQFLFEYFSETQRNKGNFPGRFSGRQFSNSRSEMNVSTLELGDSALYLCASSSEQGVHNEQFFGPGTRLTVL.

The CDR3: CSVQGAAPDNTF. For the CDR3, the DNA is TGCAGCGTCCAGGGGGCCGCTCCCGACAACACCTTC. The J gene is TRBJ1-2, the V gene TRBV29-1, with 8 bases fitting TRBD1. Germline V gene sequence: CDR1 SQVTM, CDR2 ANQGSEA. The trim removed 6 bases at V and 12 bases at J, leaving 12 bases unmatched. This CDR3 has 12 residues.

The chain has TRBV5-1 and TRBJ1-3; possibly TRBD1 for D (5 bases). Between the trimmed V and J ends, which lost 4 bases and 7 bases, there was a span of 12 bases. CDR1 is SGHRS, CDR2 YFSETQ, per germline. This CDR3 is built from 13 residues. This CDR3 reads CASSGQGSNTIYF. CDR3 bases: TGCGCCAGCAGCGGGCAGGGTTCGAACACCATATATTTT.

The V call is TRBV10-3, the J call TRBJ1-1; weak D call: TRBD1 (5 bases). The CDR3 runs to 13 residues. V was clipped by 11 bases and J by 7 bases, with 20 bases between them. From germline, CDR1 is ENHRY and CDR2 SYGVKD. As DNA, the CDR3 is TGTGCCGTTCAAAGGGGAACACCGGGTGAAGCTTTCTTT. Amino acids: CAVQRGTPGEAFF.

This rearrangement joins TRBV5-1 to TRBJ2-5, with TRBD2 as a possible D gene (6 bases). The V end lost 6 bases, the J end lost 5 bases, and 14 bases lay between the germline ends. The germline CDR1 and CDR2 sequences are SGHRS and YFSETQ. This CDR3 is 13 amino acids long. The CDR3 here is CASTSGERETQYF. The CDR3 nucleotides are TGCGCCAGCACCTCGGGGGAGAGGGAGACCCAGTACTTC.

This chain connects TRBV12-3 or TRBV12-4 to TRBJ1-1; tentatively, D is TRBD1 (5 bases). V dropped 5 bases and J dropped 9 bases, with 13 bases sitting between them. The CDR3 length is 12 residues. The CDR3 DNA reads TGTGCCAGCAGTCCATCGGGGGGAAAAGCTTTCTTT. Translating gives CASSPSGGKAFF.

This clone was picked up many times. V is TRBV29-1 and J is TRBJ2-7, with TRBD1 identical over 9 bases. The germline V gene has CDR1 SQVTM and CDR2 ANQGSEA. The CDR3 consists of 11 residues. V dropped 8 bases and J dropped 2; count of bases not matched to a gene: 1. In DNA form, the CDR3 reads TGCAGCACAGGGGGCGCCTACGAGCAGTACTTC. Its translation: CSTGGAYEQYF.

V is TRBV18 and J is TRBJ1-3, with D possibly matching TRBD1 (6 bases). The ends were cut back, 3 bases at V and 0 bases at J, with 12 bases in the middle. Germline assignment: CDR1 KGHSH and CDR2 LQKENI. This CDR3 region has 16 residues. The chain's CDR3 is CASSPTGQYSGNTIYF. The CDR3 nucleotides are TGTGCCAGCTCACCGACGGGACAATACTCTGGAAACACCATATATTTT. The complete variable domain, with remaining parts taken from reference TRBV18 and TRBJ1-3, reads NAGVMQNPRHLVRRRGQEARLRCSPMKGHSHVYWYRQLPEEGLKFMVYLQKENIIDESGMPKERFSAEFPKEGPSILRIQQVVRGDSAAYFCASSPTGQYSGNTIYFGEGSWLTVV.

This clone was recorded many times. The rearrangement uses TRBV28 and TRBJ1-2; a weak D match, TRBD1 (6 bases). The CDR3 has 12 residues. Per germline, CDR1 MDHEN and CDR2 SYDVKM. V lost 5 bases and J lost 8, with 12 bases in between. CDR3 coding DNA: TGTGCCAGCAGTAAACAGGGTTACGGCTACACCTTC. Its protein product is CASSKQGYGYTF.

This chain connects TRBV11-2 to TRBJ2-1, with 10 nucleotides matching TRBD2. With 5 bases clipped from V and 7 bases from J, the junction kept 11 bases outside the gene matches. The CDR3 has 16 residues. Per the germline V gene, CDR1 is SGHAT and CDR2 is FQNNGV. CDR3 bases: TGTGCCAGCAGCCCTACCCCTAGCGGGGGTTGGAATGAGCAGTTCTTC. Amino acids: CASSPTPSGGWNEQFF.

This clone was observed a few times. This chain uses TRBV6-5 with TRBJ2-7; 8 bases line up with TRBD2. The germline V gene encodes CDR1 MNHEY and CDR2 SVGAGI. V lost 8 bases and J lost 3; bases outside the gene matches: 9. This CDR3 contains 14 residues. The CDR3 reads CASVAGGSFYEQYF. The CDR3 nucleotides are TGTGCCAGCGTGGCGGGGGGTTCGTTCTACGAGCAGTACTTC.

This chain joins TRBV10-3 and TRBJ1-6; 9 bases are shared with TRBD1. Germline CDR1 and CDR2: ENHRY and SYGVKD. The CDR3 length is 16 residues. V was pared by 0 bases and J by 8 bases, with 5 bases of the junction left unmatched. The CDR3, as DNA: TGTGCCATCAGTGAGTCTTTGGGACAGGGATATTCACCCCTCCACTTT. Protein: CAISESLGQGYSPLHF.

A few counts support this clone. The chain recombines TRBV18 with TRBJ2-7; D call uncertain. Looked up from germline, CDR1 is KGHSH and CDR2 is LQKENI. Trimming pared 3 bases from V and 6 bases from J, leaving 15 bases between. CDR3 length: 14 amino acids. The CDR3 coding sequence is TGTGCCAGCTCACCCCCGGGTCCGTCGGCCGAGCAGTACTTC. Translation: CASSPPGPSAEQYF.

CDR3 in DNA: TGCGCCAGCAGCTTGAACGCGGGAGGGGCGTATGGCTACACCTTC. Its translation is CASSLNAGGAYGYTF. J is TRBJ1-2 and V is TRBV5-1, with D possibly TRBD1 on 5 matching bases. Germline loops: CDR1 SGHRS, CDR2 YFSETQ. With 1 base removed from V and 5 bases from J, the gap between germline ends came to 15 bases. The CDR3 loop spans 15 amino acids.

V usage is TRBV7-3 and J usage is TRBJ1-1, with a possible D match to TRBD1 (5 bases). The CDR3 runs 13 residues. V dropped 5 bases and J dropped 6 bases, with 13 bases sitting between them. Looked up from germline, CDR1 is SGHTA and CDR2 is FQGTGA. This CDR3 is CASSMQGKAEAFF. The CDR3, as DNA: TGTGCCAGCAGCATGCAGGGAAAGGCTGAAGCTTTCTTT.

CDR3 nucleotides: TGCGCCAGCAGGCTAGGCAGTAATCAGCCCCAGCATTTT. Its protein is CASRLGSNQPQHF. The J gene is TRBJ1-5, the V gene TRBV23-1; no clear D. TRBV23-1 is identified as an open reading frame with a role that is uncertain. The CDR3 length is 13 residues. The V end was cut by 6 bases, the J end by 4 bases, with 10 bases between.

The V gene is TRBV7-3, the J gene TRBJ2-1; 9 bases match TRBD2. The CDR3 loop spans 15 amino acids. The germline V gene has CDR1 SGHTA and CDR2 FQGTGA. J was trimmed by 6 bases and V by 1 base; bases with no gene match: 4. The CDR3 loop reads CASSLSSGGFNEQFF. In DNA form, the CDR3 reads TGTGCCAGCAGCTTAAGTAGCGGGGGATTCAATGAGCAGTTCTTC.

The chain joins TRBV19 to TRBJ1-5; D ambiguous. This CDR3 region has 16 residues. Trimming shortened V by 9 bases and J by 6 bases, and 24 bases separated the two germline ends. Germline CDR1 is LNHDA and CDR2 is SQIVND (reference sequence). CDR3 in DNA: TGTGCCAGCTCGGCCCAGGTGTCTCGTGCGGGTCAGCCCCAGCATTTT. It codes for CASSAQVSRAGQPQHF.

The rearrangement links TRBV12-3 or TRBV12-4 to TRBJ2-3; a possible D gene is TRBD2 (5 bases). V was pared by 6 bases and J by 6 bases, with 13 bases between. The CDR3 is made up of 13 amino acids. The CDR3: CASSSLRVDTQYF. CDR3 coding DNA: TGTGCCAGCAGCTCATTGCGGGTCGATACGCAGTATTTT.